This TCR beta chain was found in a study of chemoradiotherapy in HPV16-positive cancers (dated by TCRdb to about 2022). In the study overall: Functional T-cell assays on cells from two HPV16-positive patients defined candidate HPV-specific T-cell clones and common TCR motifs. Whether T-cell immunity against the HPV oncoproteins E6 and E7 changes during chemoradiotherapy and whether survival is affected by this immunity were examined in the study. The candidate HPV-specific TCRs and motifs were then tracked in TCR repertoires from around 93 patients with HPV-related cancers. The study at large found these results: Only two HPV16-positive patients were used to derive the functional definition of HPV-specific T cells, and the survival association was reported for HPV16-positive patients. Expansion of candidate HPV-specific clones and E7-related TCR motifs was observed in the tumor microenvironment during treatment, whereas no such expansion was observed for non-HPV-specific T cells. Among HPV16-positive patients, expansion of HPV-responsive T cells during chemoradiotherapy was associated with better recurrence-free survival.

Library preparation was by the immunoSEQ multiplex PCR assay. This is the immuneACCESS table as TCRdb keeps it, with only in-frame sequences that have V and J called. A part of the clones is gone; compared with another copy, unresolved V genes explain less than half, and the rest is unexplained. Counted in this sample were 13,000 to 15,000 clones; 85% to 90% of them appeared once. Approximately 3.6% of the sample lies in the top ten. As encoded in the germline V gene, CDR1 is SGHTA while CDR2 is FQGNSA. The cysteine opens and the phenylalanine closes a CDR3 of 16 amino acids. Just the 48-base CDR3 DNA is kept, in frame starting at base 1. Germline trimming amounts to 6 bases on V and 1 base on J, with 9 as the count of junction bases outside the gene matches. As for this clone: Its antigen target is currently unknown. Base qualities are not recorded, but no much larger clone differs from it by a single base.

Repertoires were sampled multiple times during chemoradiotherapy, which allowed clonal expansion in the tumor microenvironment to be followed. The chain is made from TRBV7-2 and TRBJ1-1, with TRBD1 matching 9 junction bases. The clonotype comes from a human donor with HPV-associated anogenital cancer. This material consisted of blood, taken from a patient who underwent chemoradiotherapy. The DNA sequence follows: TGTGCCAGCAGTCCAAGACAGGGGGGGACGAACACTGAAGCTTTCTTT. Its protein reads: CASSPRQGGTNTEAFF.